These T cell receptor beta chains were read from a single sample in a study of blood T cell repertoires in COVID-19. Clones were read by immunoSEQ multiplex PCR, and TCRdb kept only the in-frame ones, dropping some. The sample has almost 400,000 clones; around 92% are singletons. The specimen sequenced was PBMCs or T cells enriched from blood (not recorded which). The receptors originated from a woman aged 30 to 39 who had recovered from COVID-19. Each CDR3 is given with its conserved first and last residue. Fields, in order: clone size, D gene, V gene, J gene, CDR3 DNA, CDR3 protein. D genes are given only for firm matches. The listing skips clone size in some rows; elsewhere it reads once, few, many or a size class.

-	TRBD1	TRBV2	TRBJ1-4	TGTGCCAGCAGGGGACAGGTTGCAACTAATGAAAAACTGTTTTTT	CASRGQVATNEKLFF
-	-	TRBV18	TRBJ1-2	TGTGCCAGCTCACCCCAGGGGCTAGTCTATGGCTACACCTTC	CASSPQGLVYGYTF
-	-	TRBV6-8	TRBJ2-2	TGTGCCAGTCGCGCGGCCCTCAATAGGAACACCGGGGAGCTGTTTTTT	CASRAALNRNTGELFF
-	-	TRBV11-2	TRBJ1-1	TGTGCCAGCAGCTTAAGCGGGGGGGTGACTGAAGCTTTCTTT	CASSLSGGVTEAFF
-	TRBD1	TRBV5-1	TRBJ2-6	TGCGCCAGCAGCGGGACAGCCATCTCTGGGGCCAACGTCCTGACTTTC	CASSGTAISGANVLTF
-	-	TRBV20-1	TRBJ1-6	TGCAGTGCTAGTCCGGGGAATAATTCACCCCTCCACTTT	CSASPGNNSPLHF
-	-	TRBV6-2/TRBV6-3	TRBJ1-4	TGTGCCAGCAGTGACGGTATTCTACCCACTAGGCTGTTTTTT	CASSDGILPTRLFF
-	-	TRBV29-1	TRBJ1-1	TGCAGCGTCCGTACCGGGGTGGACACTGAAGCTTTCTTT	CSVRTGVDTEAFF
few	-	TRBV7-2	TRBJ1-6	TGTGCCAGCAGCTTAGACAGGGCATCACCCCTCCACTTT	CASSLDRASPLHF
-	-	TRBV7-2	TRBJ2-7	TGTGCCAGCAGCTTCAGGGGCTACGAGCAGTACTTC	CASSFRGYEQYF
-	-	TRBV30	TRBJ2-7	TGTGCCTGGAGTTTGGGCACCTACGAGCAGTACTTC	CAWSLGTYEQYF
-	-	TRBV18	TRBJ2-3	TGTGCCAGCTCGCCCGCGACAGACACAGATACGCAGTATTTT	CASSPATDTDTQYF
-	-	TRBV6-2/TRBV6-3	TRBJ2-5	TGTGCCAGCAGTTACCCCAGAAGGTGGAGCCAAGAGACCCAGTACTTC	CASSYPRRWSQETQYF
few	-	TRBV5-1	TRBJ1-6	TGCGCCAGCAGCTTGGGCAGGGGATATTCACCCCTCCACTTT	CASSLGRGYSPLHF
-	TRBD1	TRBV14	TRBJ1-6	TGTGCCAGCAGCCCAATGACAGGGGAGAATTCACCCCTCCACTTT	CASSPMTGENSPLHF
-	-	TRBV4-2	TRBJ1-2	TGTGCCAGCGGGGGGGAGGCAGCTAACTATGGCTACACCTTC	CASGGEAANYGYTF
-	-	TRBV30	TRBJ1-2	TGTGCCTGGAATCGACACGCCTCGGGGGGTGGCTACACCTTC	CAWNRHASGGGYTF
-	TRBD1	TRBV7-6	TRBJ2-7	TGTGCCAGCAGCCGAGGACAGGGGGCCTACGAGCAGTACTTC	CASSRGQGAYEQYF
-	-	TRBV28	TRBJ1-5	TGTGCCAGCAGTTTCCTAGGACAAAGTAGCAATCAGCCCCAGCATTTT	CASSFLGQSSNQPQHF
-	-	TRBV12-3/TRBV12-4	TRBJ1-1	TGTGCCAGCAGTTTTGCTCGGGGCACTGAAGCTTTCTTT	CASSFARGTEAFF
-	TRBD1	TRBV9	TRBJ2-3	TGTGCCAGCAGCCCAACAGGGGTTACGCAGTATTTT	CASSPTGVTQYF
few	-	TRBV7-2	TRBJ1-5	TGTGCCAGCAGCTTGAGGGGCAATCAGCCCCAGCATTTT	CASSLRGNQPQHF
-	-	TRBV12-5	TRBJ1-6	TGTGCTAGTGCCCCAGGTAATTCACCCCTCCACTTT	CASAPGNSPLHF
-	TRBD2	TRBV2	TRBJ2-7	TGTGCCAGCAGTGAAGGACACCCACTAGCGGGAGGCTACGAGCAGTACTTC	CASSEGHPLAGGYEQYF
-	TRBD2	TRBV10-1	TRBJ2-3	TGCGCCAGCAGCGGGACTAGCGGGCGCACAGATACGCAGTATTTT	CASSGTSGRTDTQYF
-	-	TRBV28	TRBJ1-3	TGTGCCAGCAGTTCATTACCCCTCGAGTCCAACACCATATATTTT	CASSSLPLESNTIYF
-	-	TRBV6-5	TRBJ1-4	TGTGCCAGCAGTCGGGGACTGGGCTTCGAACTGTTTTTT	CASSRGLGFELFF
-	TRBD1	TRBV19	TRBJ2-5	TGTGCCAGTAGTAACACACTAAGGACAGGGAGGGAGACCCAGTACTTC	CASSNTLRTGRETQYF
-	-	TRBV7-2	TRBJ1-2	TGTGCCAGCAGCTTAGCCTCAGTTTATGGCTACACCTTC	CASSLASVYGYTF
-	-	TRBV7-3	TRBJ1-1	TGTGCCAGCAGCACCCAAGGGGGTGAAGCTTTCTTT	CASSTQGGEAFF
-	TRBD1	TRBV3-1/TRBV3-2	TRBJ2-3	TGTGCCAGCAGCCAGCGGACAGGGGGCACAGATACGCAGTATTTT	CASSQRTGGTDTQYF